This entry lists 9 T cell receptor beta chains sequenced from one sample in a study of shared clonotypes between healthy human individuals. Cells designated naive CD8 were CD45RO-negative and were positively selected for CCR7, with terminally differentiated effector memory CD45RA+ cells excluded. Profiling relied on immunoSEQ multiplex PCR, and the TCRdb table lists in-frame clones only, not all of them. There are about 750,000 clones in the sample; 80% to 95% occur only once, and less than 25% lies in the top ten. The sample comprised naive CD8+ T cells sorted from blood. Every receptor here comes from a young man in good health.

The V and J genes are TRBV11-2 and TRBJ2-6; 14 nucleotides align to TRBD2. The CDR3 has 18 amino acids. From germline, CDR1 is SGHAT and CDR2 FQNNGV. V dropped 3 bases and J dropped 3; count of bases not matched to a gene: 4. DNA for the CDR3: TGTGCCAGCAGCTTCGGACTAGCGGGAGGTCTTGGGGCCAACGTCCTGACTTTC. Protein sequence: CASSFGLAGGLGANVLTF.

The rearrangement joins TRBV29-1 to TRBJ2-7, with a possible D match to TRBD1 (6 bases). Germline CDR1 reads SQVTM; CDR2 reads ANQGSEA. The V and J ends lost 8 bases and 3 bases respectively, with 11 bases between them. The CDR3 totals 11 residues. The CDR3 DNA reads TGCAGCCTCCGGGACAACTACGAGCAGTACTTC. It codes for CSLRDNYEQYF.

The V and J genes are TRBV6-6 and TRBJ2-1; 14 bases match TRBD2. After removal of 9 bases from V and 12 bases from J, the junction contained 10 bases not matched to a gene. Germline V gene sequence: CDR1 MNHNY, CDR2 SVGAGI (reference sequence). CDR3 length: 14 amino acids. CDR3 region: CASSGLAGGHLQFF. CDR3 nucleotide sequence: TGTGCCAGTTCCGGACTAGCGGGAGGTCATTTGCAGTTCTTC.

The rearrangement links TRBV4-1 to TRBJ2-3; 12 nucleotides agree with TRBD2. There are 16 residues in the CDR3. Germline CDR1 is MGHRA and CDR2 is YSYEKL. The ends lost 3 bases at V and 2 bases at J; junction bases unmatched: 3. For the CDR3, the DNA is TGCGCCAGCAGCCACAGACTAGCGGGAGACACAGATACGCAGTATTTT. Translation: CASSHRLAGDTDTQYF.

The chain links TRBV5-8 to TRBJ1-2, with TRBD1 identical over 9 bases. The CDR3 sequence is 14 residues long. J lost 7 bases, V lost 4 bases, and 8 bases had no gene match. CDR1 is SGHTS, CDR2 YDEGEE, per germline. CDR3 loop: CASSPGTGFVGYTF. CDR3 DNA: TGTGCCAGCAGCCCCGGGACAGGGTTTGTTGGCTACACCTTC. Full variable domain (rest looked up from reference TRBV5-8 and TRBJ1-2): EAGVTQSPTHLIKTRGQQATLRCSPISGHTSVYWYQQALGLGLQFLLWYDEGEERNRGNFPPRFSGRQFPNYSSELNVNALELEDSALYLCASSPGTGFVGYTFGSGTRLTVV.

This chain connects TRBV9 to TRBJ1-1, with 10 bases matching TRBD1. The CDR3 contains 15 residues. V dropped 2 bases and J dropped 0; count of bases not matched to a gene: 1. Germline-derived CDR1 and CDR2 are SGDLS and YYNGEE. CDR3 protein: CASSVDRGLNTEAFF. CDR3 in DNA: TGTGCCAGCAGCGTCGACAGGGGGCTGAACACTGAAGCTTTCTTT.

The CDR3 nucleotides are TGCAGCGTTGATTGGGGGGATACCTACAATGAGCAGTTCTTC. Translation: CSVDWGDTYNEQFF. The chain couples TRBV29-1 to TRBJ2-1, with D perhaps matching TRBD2 (6 bases). CDR3 length equals 14 residues. Germline values: CDR1 SQVTM, CDR2 ANQGSEA. V was clipped by 3 bases and J by 2 bases, with 11 bases between them.

The J gene is TRBJ1-2, the V gene TRBV6-1; D gene ambiguous. The CDR3 is 16 residues long. The V and J ends lost 0 bases and 2 bases respectively, with 13 bases between them. Germline-derived CDR1 and CDR2 are MNHNS and SASEGT. CDR3 coding DNA: TGTGCCAGCAGTGAAGCGCTTCTGGACGCAAACTATGGCTACACCTTC. This codes for CASSEALLDANYGYTF.

The chain carries TRBV6-5 and TRBJ2-5, with 8 nucleotides matching TRBD2. V was pared by 7 bases and J by 5 bases, with 6 bases of the junction left unmatched. This CDR3 is 13 amino acids long. Germline CDR1 reads MNHEY; CDR2 reads SVGAGI. CDR3 in amino acids: CASTPGGRETQYF. The CDR3, as DNA: TGTGCCAGCACCCCGGGGGGGCGGGAGACCCAGTACTTC.